Each of the 7 T cell receptor beta chains below was sequenced from the same sample in a study of Graves' ophthalmopathy and Graves' hyperthyroidism. Amplified TCR beta CDR3 regions were obtained using RNA transcripts as template. The first-round RT-PCR employed HTBI primers together with the Qiagen OneStep RT-PCR kit. A multiplex PCR was then performed as the second round. TCRdb reprocessed the multiplex PCR reads via MiXCR and lists one record per CDR3 protein. This table has hundreds of thousands of distinct CDR3 sequences, roughly two fifths appearing once. The specimen sequenced was peripheral blood. Receptors originate from an adult man with Graves' ophthalmopathy.

This clonotype came up a few times. The rearrangement joins TRBV9 to TRBJ2-5, with D tentatively TRBD2 (5 bases). Trimming took off 4 bases at V and 5 bases at J, with 15 bases between the two ends. Germline CDR1 and CDR2: SGDLS and YYNGEE. The CDR3 runs to 14 residues. Here the CDR3 reads CASSPVPGSETQYF. DNA of the CDR3: TGTGCCAGCAGCCCCGTTCCGGGGTCGGAGACCCAGTACTTC.

This clonotype was seen ten or more times. The rearrangement links TRBV11-2 to TRBJ1-2; 9 positions agree with TRBD1. Per germline, CDR1 SGHAT and CDR2 FQNNGV. With V trimmed by 5 bases and J by 6 bases, 10 bases remained unmatched. The CDR3 runs 15 residues. The CDR3 spells CASSDPSGTGNGYTF. CDR3 DNA: TGTGCCAGCAGCGACCCTAGCGGGACAGGGAATGGCTACACCTTC.

This clonotype showed up many times. A read error may produce the germline difference seen at one junction end. This chain uses TRBV10-3 with TRBJ1-6; D is uncertain. The germline CDR1 and CDR2 sequences are ENHRY and SYGVKD. The CDR3 runs 16 residues. The CDR3 DNA follows: TGTGCCAGCAGTGAAGATCGGGTTGGAAGTAATTCACCCCTCCACTTT. Protein sequence: CASSEDRVGSNSPLHF.

This clonotype was counted many times. The chain is built from TRBV7-2 and TRBJ1-6; D not certain. Trimming took 2 bases from V and 6 from J, leaving 23 bases between them. CDR1 and CDR2 (germline): SGHTA, FQGNSA. This CDR3 is built from 19 residues. The DNA for the CDR3 is TGTGCCAGCAGCTTATCTGGGAAGACACCCGGCCCATTTAATTCACCCCTCCACTTT. Its protein is CASSLSGKTPGPFNSPLHF.

The chain uses TRBV2 and TRBJ2-7, with 10 bases that match TRBD1. Trimming removed 6 bases from V and 7 bases from J; junction bases left unmatched: 12. From germline, CDR1 is SNHLY and CDR2 FYNNEI. The CDR3 covers 15 residues. The CDR3 region has the DNA TGTGCCAGCAGCCACAGGCCGGGACAGGGGAGGGAGCAGTACTTC. Translating gives CASSHRPGQGREQYF.

About this clonotype itself: A read error may be the cause here, since a much bigger clone is one base away. The chain uses TRBV9 and TRBJ1-6; no reliable D call. The CDR3 is 15 amino acids. CDR1 and CDR2 from the germline V gene are SGDLS and YYNGEE. Trimming stripped 5 bases from V and 6 bases from J, with 15 bases between. Written as DNA, the CDR3 is TGTGCCAGCAGTTACTACGCAGGCTCTAATTCACCCCTCCACTTT. This gives the protein CASSYYAGSNSPLHF.

The J gene is TRBJ1-2, the V gene TRBV20-1; D remains ambiguous. The ends were cut back, 6 bases at V and 0 bases at J, with 14 bases in the middle. Germline values: CDR1 DFQATT, CDR2 SNEGSKA (reference sequence). The CDR3 runs 14 residues. The CDR3: CSARGLTPNYGYTF. The DNA of the CDR3 is TGCAGTGCGCGAGGTTTGACTCCTAACTATGGCTACACCTTC.